The entry below describes one T cell receptor (beta chain). The antigen remains unidentified. Via MiXCR, TCRdb re-called the RT-PCR reads, giving one row per CDR3 protein. The sample holds thousands of distinct CDR3 sequences, roughly 77% seen once. This sample stems from a study of yellow fever vaccine responses in identical twins. Study-wide results and caveats: Vaccine-induced T cell responses in twins were reportedly observed to appear partly convergent, partly personalized.

Trimming at V came to 4 bases and at J to 3 bases, leaving 6 bases not matched to a gene. The germline V gene has CDR1 SGDLS and CDR2 YYNGEE. CDR3 size: 15 residues. Source: T cells from blood (PBMCs), unsorted or a sorted subset (not recorded which), taken before or after yellow fever vaccination (not recorded which). The TCR was taken from a woman between 18 and 30 years old who received the yellow fever vaccine. The rearrangement joins TRBV9 to TRBJ2-1; 8 nucleotides line up with TRBD2. In nucleotides, the CDR3 is TGTGCCAGCAGCATACTCGGGACTAGCTACAATGAGCAGTTCTTC. It codes for CASSILGTSYNEQFF.